This T cell receptor (beta chain) derives from a study of blood T cell repertoires in COVID-19. Recruits, aged about 18 to 100 years, lived in 24 US areas. The trim removed 7 bases at V and 2 bases at J, leaving 6 bases unmatched. The CDR3 length is 14 residues. CDR1 and CDR2 (germline): MDHEN, SYDVKM. Original analysis: Quantification of nucleated cells was approximated via reference gene primer amplification. TCRdb's table, derived via immunoSEQ multiplex PCR, lists solely in-frame clones and lacks some. V and J calls plus clone size are reproduced from that table; the DNA served to infer D and trimming. The table lists about 230,000 clones, approximately 90% of them singletons.

Sequenced material: PBMCs or T cells enriched from blood (not recorded which). The gene calls are TRBV28 and TRBJ2-5, with 8 positions matching TRBD1. The TCR comes from a young man who had recovered from COVID-19. The CDR3 DNA is TGTGCCAGCATTGAACAGGGGGGACAAGAGACCCAGTACTTC. This codes for CASIEQGGQETQYF. Combining the CDR3 with reference TRBV28 and TRBJ2-5 gives the whole variable domain DVKVTQSSRYLVKRTGEKVFLECVQDMDHENMFWYRQDPGLGLRLIYFSYDVKMKEKGDIPEGYSVSREKKERFSLILESASTNQTSMYLCASIEQGGQETQYFGPGTRLLVL.